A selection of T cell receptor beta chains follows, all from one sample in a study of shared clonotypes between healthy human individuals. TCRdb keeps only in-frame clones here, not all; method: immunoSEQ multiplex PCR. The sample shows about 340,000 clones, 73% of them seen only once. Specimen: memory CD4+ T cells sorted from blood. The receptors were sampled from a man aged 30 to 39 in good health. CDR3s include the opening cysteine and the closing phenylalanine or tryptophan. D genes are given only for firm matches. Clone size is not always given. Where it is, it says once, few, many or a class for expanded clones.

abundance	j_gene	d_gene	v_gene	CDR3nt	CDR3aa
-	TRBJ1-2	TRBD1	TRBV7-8	TGTGCCAGCAGCTTGGGACAGGCGCAGGGCTACACCTTC	CASSLGQAQGYTF
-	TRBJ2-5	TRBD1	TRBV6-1	TGTGCCAGCAGTAACCGGGACAGCCAGCAAGAGACCCAGTACTTC	CASSNRDSQQETQYF
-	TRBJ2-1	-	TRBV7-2	TGTGCCAGCAGCGGACTTCGGGGTTACAATGAGCAGTTCTTC	CASSGLRGYNEQFF
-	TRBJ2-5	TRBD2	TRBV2	TGTGCCAGCAACCGACTAGCGGGAGAAGAGACCCAGTACTTC	CASNRLAGEETQYF
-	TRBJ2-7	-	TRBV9	TGTGCCAGCAGCCTTGGGACGCAAAGCTCCTACGAGCAGTACTTC	CASSLGTQSSYEQYF
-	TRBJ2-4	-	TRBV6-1	TGTGCCAGCAGGGACACGGGAGCAAAAAACATTCAGTACTTC	CASRDTGAKNIQYF
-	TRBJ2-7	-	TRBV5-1	TGCGCCAGCAGCTTGTTGCGGTCCTACGAGCAGTACTTC	CASSLLRSYEQYF
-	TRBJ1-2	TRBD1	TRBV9	TGTGCCAGCAGCACAAACAGGGGAGGCGGCTACACCTTC	CASSTNRGGGYTF
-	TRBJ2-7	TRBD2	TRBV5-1	TGCGCCAGCAGCTTGCTTCTCGGCGGGAGTTCCACCTACGAGCAGTACTTC	CASSLLLGGSSTYEQYF
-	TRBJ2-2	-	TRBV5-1	TGCGCCAGCAGCTTGAGGCGGGGATCGAACACCGGGGAGCTGTTTTTT	CASSLRRGSNTGELFF
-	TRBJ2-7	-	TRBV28	TGTGCCAGCAGTTCTCCTTCACGGGACGAGCAGTACTTC	CASSSPSRDEQYF
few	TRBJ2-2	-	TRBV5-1	TGCGCCAGCAGCTTGGGATCCCAGGGCGTGCCCGGGGAGCTGTTTTTT	CASSLGSQGVPGELFF
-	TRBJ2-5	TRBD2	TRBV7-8	TGTGCCAGCAGCTTAGCGGGGCTAGCGGGGGCCAAAGAGACCCAGTACTTC	CASSLAGLAGAKETQYF
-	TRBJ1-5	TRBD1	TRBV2	TGTGCCAGCAAGGGACAGTCTCTTTATAGCAATCAGCCCCAGCATTTT	CASKGQSLYSNQPQHF
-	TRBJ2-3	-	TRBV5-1	TGCGCCAGCAGCTTGCCGACTGCCGGGAGTTCAGATACGCAGTATTTT	CASSLPTAGSSDTQYF
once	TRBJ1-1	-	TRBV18	TGTGCCAGCTCACATACAGAGAACACTGAAGCTTTCTTT	CASSHTENTEAFF
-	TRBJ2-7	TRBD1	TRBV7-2	TGTGCCAGCAGCCGACAGGGCTACGAGCAGTACTTC	CASSRQGYEQYF
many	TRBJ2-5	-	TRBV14	TGTGCCAGCAGCCAAGTTCTGGAGACCCAGTACTTC	CASSQVLETQYF
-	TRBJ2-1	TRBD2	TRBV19	TGTGCCAGTAGTTCCCCCGGACTAGCGGAATACAATGAGCAGTTCTTC	CASSSPGLAEYNEQFF
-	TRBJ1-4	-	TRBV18	TGTGCCAGCTCACCTTCTCACGCTGCAACTAATGAAAAACTGTTTTTT	CASSPSHAATNEKLFF
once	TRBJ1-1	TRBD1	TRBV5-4	TGTGCCAGCAGCTTGGAGTTACAGGGGAGCACTGAAGCTTTCTTT	CASSLELQGSTEAFF
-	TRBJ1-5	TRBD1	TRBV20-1	TGCAGTGCTAGAGGGGGGACAGTCGAGCATTTT	CSARGGTVEHF
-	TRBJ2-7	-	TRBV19	TGTGCCAGTAGTATGGTCTATCGGCTGGAGGGCAGGCGCTACGAGCAGTACTTC	CASSMVYRLEGRRYEQYF
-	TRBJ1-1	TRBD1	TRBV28	TGTGCCAGCAGTCCGATCGACAGGGATGGGACTGAAGCTTTCTTT	CASSPIDRDGTEAFF
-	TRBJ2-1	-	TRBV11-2	TGTGCCAGCAGCTTAATCGCAGAAAACAATGAGCAGTTCTTC	CASSLIAENNEQFF
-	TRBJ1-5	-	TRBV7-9	TGTGCCAGCAGCGAGGACGGCAATCAGCCCCAGCATTTT	CASSEDGNQPQHF
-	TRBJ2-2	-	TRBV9	TGTGCCAGCAGCGTGTCCATCCTGGGCGGGGAGCTGTTTTTT	CASSVSILGGELFF
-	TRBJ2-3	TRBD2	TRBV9	TGTGCCAGCAGCGTACAGAGCGGGAGGAAAGATACGCAGTATTTT	CASSVQSGRKDTQYF
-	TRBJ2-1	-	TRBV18	TGTGCCAGCTCACCACCGTTCAATGAGCAGTTCTTC	CASSPPFNEQFF
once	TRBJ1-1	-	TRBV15	TGTGCCACCAGCAGAGATTTGATGGGAACTGAAGCTTTCTTT	CATSRDLMGTEAFF
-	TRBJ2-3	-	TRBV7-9	TGTGCCAGCAGCTTAGGACAGGTTGTGACAGATACGCAGTATTTT	CASSLGQVVTDTQYF
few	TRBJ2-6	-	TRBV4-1	TGCGCCAGCAGCCAAGGATGGGGCTCTGGGGCCAACGTCCTGACTTTC	CASSQGWGSGANVLTF
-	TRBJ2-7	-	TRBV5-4	TGTGCCAGCAGTCGTAAAGCGGGTCCCCGTGACGAGCAGTACTTC	CASSRKAGPRDEQYF
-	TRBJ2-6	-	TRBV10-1	TGCGCCAGCCCCCCCCTTTTCTCGGGGGCCAACGTCCTGACTTTC	CASPPLFSGANVLTF
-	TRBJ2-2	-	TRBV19	TGTGCCAGTAGTATAGGGGCTCGCACCGGGGAGCTGTTTTTT	CASSIGARTGELFF
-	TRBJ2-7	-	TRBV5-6	TGTGCCAGCAGCAAAGGACGAACAGGGATACTCTACGAGCAGTACTTC	CASSKGRTGILYEQYF
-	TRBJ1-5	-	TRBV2	TGTGCCAGCACAGGGCAGCCCAATCAGCCCCAGCATTTT	CASTGQPNQPQHF
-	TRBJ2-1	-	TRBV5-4	TGTGCCAGCAGCCCCCGCCTAGCCGAGGGTGAGCAGTTCTTC	CASSPRLAEGEQFF
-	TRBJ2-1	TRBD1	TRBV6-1	TGTGCCAGCAGCCCGTGGGGGACAGATGAGCAGTTCTTC	CASSPWGTDEQFF
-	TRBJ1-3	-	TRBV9	TGTGCCAGCAGCGTAACCCTCAGCTCTGGAAACACCATATATTTT	CASSVTLSSGNTIYF
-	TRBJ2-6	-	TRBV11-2	TGTGCCAGCAGCCTCACCGCTATAACCTCTGGGGCCAACGTCCTGACTTTC	CASSLTAITSGANVLTF
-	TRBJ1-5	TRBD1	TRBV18	TGTGCCAGCTCACCGGGACAGAATCAGCCCCAGCATTTT	CASSPGQNQPQHF
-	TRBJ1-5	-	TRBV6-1	TGTGCCAGCTTGCCGGACAATAATCAGCCCCAGCATTTT	CASLPDNNQPQHF
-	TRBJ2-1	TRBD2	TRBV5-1	TGCGCCAGCAGCGACGGGACTAGCGGGTTAAATGAGCAGTTCTTC	CASSDGTSGLNEQFF
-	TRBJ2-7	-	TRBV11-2	TGTGCCAGCAGCTTGGGTGACAATCCCTACGAGCAGTACTTC	CASSLGDNPYEQYF
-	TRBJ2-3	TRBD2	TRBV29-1	TGCAGCGTTGAGAGGAGCCCTAGGACTAGCGATTTT	CSVERSPRTSDF
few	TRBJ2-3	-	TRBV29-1	TGCAGCGTTGTACGTGCTAGCACAGATACGCAGTATTTT	CSVVRASTDTQYF
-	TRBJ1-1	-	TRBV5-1	TGCGCCAGCAGCCATAACAGGGAAACTGAAGCTTTCTTT	CASSHNRETEAFF
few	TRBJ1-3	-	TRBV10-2	TGCGCCAGCTCGACCGTCTCTGGAAACACCATATATTTT	CASSTVSGNTIYF
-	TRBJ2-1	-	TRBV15	TGTGCCACCAGCCCCGAACGCTATAATGAGCAGTTCTTC	CATSPERYNEQFF
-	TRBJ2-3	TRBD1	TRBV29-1	TGCAGCGCCCGTCCCGGGACAGGGGGCGCAAATACGCAGTATTTT	CSARPGTGGANTQYF
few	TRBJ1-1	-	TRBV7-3	TGTGCCAGCAGACGGGACGGCAACACTGAAGCTTTCTTT	CASRRDGNTEAFF
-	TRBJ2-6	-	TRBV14	TGTGCCAGCAGTCCCGACAGGACCTCTGGGGCCAACGTCCTGACTTTC	CASSPDRTSGANVLTF
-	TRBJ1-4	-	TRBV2	TGTGCCAGCAGTGAGTCCTCTTGGGACACCGGGGGGAAACTGTTTTTT	CASSESSWDTGGKLFF
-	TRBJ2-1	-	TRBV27	TGTGCCAGCAGTTTATACAGTCAATACAATGAGCAGTTCTTC	CASSLYSQYNEQFF
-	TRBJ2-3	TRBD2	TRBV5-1	TGCGCCAGCAGCGCTCGCCCGACTAGCGGGAGGGCGGAAGATACGCAGTATTTT	CASSARPTSGRAEDTQYF
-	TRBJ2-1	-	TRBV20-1	TGCAGTGCCAGGACTGTAAATGAGCAGTTCTTC	CSARTVNEQFF
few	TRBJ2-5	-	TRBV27	TGTGCCAGCAGTTTAGCAGAGACCCAGTACTTC	CASSLAETQYF